This TCR beta chain was documented in a study of T-cell memory formation after mild COVID-19. TCRdb analysed the 5' RACE reads with MiXCR anew, one entry per CDR3 protein. The profile shows approximately 300,000 distinct CDR3 sequences, more than 15% of them singletons. The V and J ends lost 8 bases and 0 bases, in that order; junction bases with no gene match: 4. The CDR3 loop spans 13 amino acids. The germline gives CDR1 SQVTM, CDR2 ANQGSEA. This clonotype has just a few counts. Sequencing was performed on PBMCs or a T cell subset sorted from them (not recorded which). The receptor comes from a young man who had mild COVID-19 (a few samples of this study predate the infection). Cell type and time point are not known. V usage is TRBV29-1 and J usage is TRBJ2-1; 7 positions agree with TRBD1. The CDR3 region is CSIGQVSYNEQFF. CDR3 nucleotides: TGCAGCATCGGACAGGTCTCCTACAATGAGCAGTTCTTC.